These 27 T cell receptor beta chains originate from one sample sequenced in a study of blood T cell repertoires in COVID-19. The data were produced by immunoSEQ multiplex PCR, yet TCRdb's version contains in-frame clones alone and is incomplete. The data hold a few hundred thousand clones, with about 80% observed a single time. Sequencing was performed on peripheral blood. These receptors originate from a woman older than 75 with acute or convalescent COVID-19.

The chain uses TRBV19 and TRBJ2-2; 9 nucleotides line up with TRBD1. Germline trimming cut 9 bases from V and 8 bases from J; bases unmatched to any gene: 10. Germline values: CDR1 LNHDA, CDR2 SQIVND (reference sequence). The CDR3 totals 14 residues. The CDR3 reads CASGPQGARGELFF. Written as DNA, the CDR3 is TGTGCCAGCGGTCCACAGGGGGCGCGGGGGGAGCTGTTTTTT.

The CDR3 region has the DNA TGTGCCAGCAGCCCGCAGACTACCTATGGCTACACCTTC. It yields the protein CASSPQTTYGYTF. V and J are TRBV12-3 or TRBV12-4 and TRBJ1-2; D ambiguous. Trimming stripped 6 bases from V and 4 bases from J, with 12 bases between. The CDR3 has 13 amino acids.

This chain uses TRBV5-1 with TRBJ1-6, with a possible D match to TRBD1 (6 bases). The V gene's germline CDR1 is SGHRS and CDR2 YFSETQ. The germline V and J ends were trimmed by 0 bases and 8 bases, with 12 bases remaining between them. The CDR3 runs 15 residues. In DNA form, the CDR3 reads TGCGCCAGCAGCTTGGGCAGGGGTATTGATTCACCCCTCCACTTT. Translating it yields CASSLGRGIDSPLHF.

The V gene is TRBV5-1, the J gene TRBJ1-5, with TRBD1 matching over 7 bases. CDR3 length: 15 amino acids. Germline values: CDR1 SGHRS, CDR2 YFSETQ. V gave up 4 bases and J gave up 4 bases; unmatched junction bases: 8. CDR3 in amino acids: CASSAGTEFNQPQHF. Here the CDR3 DNA reads TGCGCCAGCAGCGCGGGGACAGAGTTTAATCAGCCCCAGCATTTT.

This clone was observed once. This chain connects TRBV11-3 to TRBJ2-1, with D tentatively TRBD1 (6 bases). CDR1 is SGHNT, CDR2 YENEEA, per germline. V gave up 1 base and J gave up 4 bases, with 8 bases separating them. This CDR3 has 14 residues. CDR3 protein: CASSLGTGYNEQFF. In nucleotides, the CDR3 is TGTGCCAGCAGCTTAGGCACAGGGTACAATGAGCAGTTCTTC.

CDR3 DNA: TGTGCTAGTGGTTTGGAACTACCGAACACCGGGGAGCTGTTTTTT. Its protein is CASGLELPNTGELFF. V and J are TRBV12-5 and TRBJ2-2; D not resolved. V lost 1 base to trimming and J lost 0 bases, with 6 bases between them. This CDR3 spans 15 amino acids. In germline, CDR1 is LGHNT, CDR2 FRNRAP.

The chain is built from TRBV6-5 and TRBJ2-6, with D tentatively TRBD1 (5 bases). The CDR3 contains 15 residues. Germline V gene sequence: CDR1 MNHEY, CDR2 SVGAGI. Trimming cost V 6 bases and J 2 bases, with 11 bases left between them. The CDR3 spells CASRLQGAGANVLTF. The CDR3 nucleotides read TGTGCCAGCAGGCTCCAGGGTGCTGGGGCCAACGTCCTGACTTTC.

This CDR3 is CASSEARVGIGGNTEAFF. The CDR3 coding sequence is TGTGCCAGCAGTGAAGCGCGCGTTGGTATAGGGGGGAACACTGAAGCTTTCTTT. The V call is TRBV6-1, the J call TRBJ1-1, with a possible D match to TRBD1 (6 bases). The CDR3 has 18 amino acids. The V gene lost 0 bases and the J gene lost 1 base, with 18 bases spanning the gap. CDR1 MNHNS and CDR2 SASEGT come from the germline V gene.

V usage is TRBV11-3 and J usage is TRBJ2-5; 7 nucleotides match TRBD1. The CDR3 runs to 13 residues. The ends lost 8 bases at V and 2 bases at J; junction bases unmatched: 5. From germline, CDR1 is SGHNT and CDR2 YENEEA. The CDR3 bases are TGTGCCAGCGCCCAGGGACAGCAAGAGACCCAGTACTTC. This encodes CASAQGQQETQYF.

This chain joins TRBV5-5 and TRBJ1-5; 7 bases match TRBD1. The CDR3 runs to 15 residues. Germline loops: CDR1 SGHKS, CDR2 YYEKEE (reference sequence). Trimming cost V 2 bases and J 9 bases; bases outside gene matches: 11. CDR3 region: CASSLASTGVPPQHF. Here the CDR3 DNA reads TGTGCCAGCAGCTTAGCGTCCACAGGGGTCCCGCCCCAGCATTTT.

This rearrangement joins TRBV11-1 to TRBJ2-6; D is unclear. The V gene's germline CDR1 is SGHAT and CDR2 FQDESV (reference sequence). CDR3 length: 15 residues. Trimming took off 4 bases at V and 0 bases at J, with 7 bases between the two ends. The CDR3 nucleotides are TGTGCCAGCAGCTCACACAGCTCTGGGGCCAACGTCCTGACTTTC. The encoded protein is CASSSHSSGANVLTF.

Only one count was recorded for this clone. This sample also contains other DNA sequences that code for the same CDR3. The rearrangement joins TRBV6-6 to TRBJ1-6; tentative D call: TRBD1 (6 bases). There are 15 residues in the CDR3. Trimming took 2 bases from V and 4 from J, leaving 9 bases between them. The germline CDR1 and CDR2 sequences are MNHNY and SVGAGI (reference sequence). The CDR3 loop is CASSYGQPYNSPLHF. The CDR3 coding sequence is TGTGCCAGCAGTTACGGACAGCCTTATAATTCACCCCTCCACTTT.

The rearrangement joins TRBV7-9 to TRBJ2-2; maybe TRBD1 (5 bases). From germline, CDR1 is SEHNR and CDR2 FQNEAQ (reference sequence). CDR3 length: 15 amino acids. With 1 base removed from V and 7 bases from J, the gap between germline ends came to 13 bases. CDR3 sequence reads: CASSLGAGSGGELFF. CDR3 DNA sequence: TGTGCCAGCAGCTTAGGGGCAGGGTCTGGCGGGGAGCTGTTTTTT.

This clone was found once. Here the CDR3 reads CASVRGNQPQHF. Written as DNA, the CDR3 is TGTGCCAGCGTTAGAGGCAATCAGCCCCAGCATTTT. The V and J genes are TRBV12-3 or TRBV12-4 and TRBJ1-5; no firm D call. The CDR3 covers 12 residues. Trimming removed 8 bases from V and 2 bases from J, with 7 bases in between.

The V gene is TRBV3-1 (or the pseudogene TRBV3-2), the J gene TRBJ2-5; D call uncertain. The germline V gene has CDR1 LGHDT and CDR2 YNNKEL (reference sequence). The CDR3 is made up of 11 amino acids. V was pared by 4 bases and J by 5 bases, with 5 bases between. The CDR3 spells CASSLMETQYF. The DNA of the CDR3 is TGTGCCAGCAGCCTCATGGAGACCCAGTACTTC.

This clone was picked up one time. The DNA for the CDR3 is TGTGCCAGCAGCAAAGGACAGGGGGTCCCGGAAGAGCCCCAGCATTTT. Its translation: CASSKGQGVPEEPQHF. V and J are TRBV21-1 and TRBJ1-5; the DNA was not compared with TRBD1, the D call given in the table. TRBV21-1 is described as a pseudogene. The CDR3 spans 16 residues.

V is TRBV11-2 and J is TRBJ2-3; a possible D gene is TRBD2 (5 bases). Germline V lookup: CDR1 SGHAT, CDR2 FQNNGV. The CDR3 loop spans 18 amino acids. V lost 5 bases and J lost 0, with 21 bases in between. The CDR3 is CASSPTPSSSSSTDTQYF. CDR3 coding DNA: TGTGCCAGCAGCCCCACCCCCTCTAGCTCGTCTAGCACAGATACGCAGTATTTT.

The chain combines TRBV6-1 with TRBJ2-2, with TRBD1 matching 7 bases. Per germline, CDR1 MNHNS and CDR2 SASEGT. The V and J ends lost 0 bases and 3 bases, in that order; junction bases with no gene match: 7. The CDR3 extends over 17 amino acids. DNA for the CDR3: TGTGCCAGCAGTGAAGCAGGGGGCGGGTTCTACACCGGGGAGCTGTTTTTT. Translated: CASSEAGGGFYTGELFF.

This rearrangement joins TRBV19 to TRBJ1-6; D remains unclear. The CDR3 is 15 residues long. The V gene's germline CDR1 is LNHDA and CDR2 SQIVND (reference sequence). Trimming took off 5 bases at V and 0 bases at J, with 8 bases between the two ends. For the CDR3, the DNA is TGTGCCAGTAGTGAGTCCGGCTCCTATAATTCACCCCTCCACTTT. Translating it yields CASSESGSYNSPLHF.

The rearrangement uses TRBV3-1 (or the pseudogene TRBV3-2) and TRBJ2-2; TRBD2 aligns across 10 bases. CDR1 is LGHDT and CDR2 is YNNKEL in the germline V gene (reference sequence). CDR3 size: 17 residues. Losses at the gene ends were 4 bases for V and 3 bases for J; bases not matched to a gene: 8. CDR3 sequence reads: CASSRYSGGPYTGELFF. CDR3 coding DNA: TGTGCCAGCAGCCGTTATAGCGGGGGGCCGTACACCGGGGAGCTGTTTTTT.

The V call is TRBV24-1, the J call TRBJ2-7; a possible D gene is TRBD1 (6 bases). Trimming removed 1 base at V and 3 bases at J, with 15 bases between. The CDR3 length is 16 residues. Germline lookup yields CDR1 KGHDR and CDR2 SFDVKD. The CDR3 loop reads CATSDFQSRGSYEQYF. The CDR3 region has the DNA TGTGCCACCAGTGATTTTCAATCCAGGGGAAGCTACGAGCAGTACTTC.

This clone came up a few times. The genes are TRBV11-1 and TRBJ1-2; 10 nucleotides align to TRBD1. With V trimmed by 4 bases and J by 5 bases, 4 bases remained unmatched. The V gene's germline CDR1 is SGHAT and CDR2 FQDESV (reference sequence). The CDR3 contains 14 residues. CDR3 sequence (DNA): TGTGCCAGCAGCTCCCGGGACAGGGGATATGGCTACACCTTC. This gives the protein CASSSRDRGYGYTF. The full variable domain, completed using reference TRBV11-1 and TRBJ1-2, is EAEVAQSPRYKITEKSQAVAFWCDPISGHATLYWYRQILGQGPELLVQFQDESVVDDSQLPKDRFSAERLKGVDSTLKIQPAELGDSAMYLCASSSRDRGYGYTFGSGTRLTVV.

The rearrangement links TRBV7-2 to TRBJ1-2; no reliable D call. V lost 8 bases and J 2 bases, leaving 15 bases between the germline ends. The CDR3 covers 14 residues. Germline V gene lookup returns CDR1 SGHTA and CDR2 FQGNSA. The CDR3 nucleotides are TGTGCCAGCGCAAAGGACTTTGCGAACTATGGCTACACCTTC. This codes for CASAKDFANYGYTF.

The chain combines TRBV13 with TRBJ2-7; TRBD2 aligns across 8 bases. Germline CDR1 PRHDT, CDR2 FYEKMQ (reference sequence). V was pared by 5 bases and J by 4 bases, with 7 bases of the junction left unmatched. The CDR3 has 14 amino acids. CDR3 residues: CASSRPGGAYEQYF. CDR3 sequence (DNA): TGTGCCAGCAGCCGCCCGGGGGGGGCTTACGAGCAGTACTTC.

This rearrangement joins TRBV6-1 to TRBJ2-1; 7 bases match TRBD2. Germline V gives CDR1 MNHNS, CDR2 SASEGT. CDR3 length: 15 residues. V gave up 1 base and J gave up 6 bases; unmatched junction bases: 6. The CDR3 DNA reads TGTGCCAGCAGTGAAGGTGCGGGGGAACTCAATGAGCAGTTCTTC. Its translation: CASSEGAGELNEQFF.

The chain is built from TRBV10-3 and TRBJ1-3; 8 nucleotides match TRBD1. The V segment lost 2 bases and the J segment 4 bases; nucleotides outside the gene matches: 4. Germline V gives CDR1 ENHRY, CDR2 SYGVKD. This CDR3 contains 15 residues. The CDR3 spells CAISEQGARGNTIYF. DNA of the CDR3: TGTGCCATCAGTGAGCAGGGGGCGAGGGGAAACACCATATATTTT.

This sequence joins TRBV7-2 and TRBJ1-4; D is perhaps TRBD1 (6 bases). Trimming pared 1 base from V and 8 bases from J, leaving 14 bases between. The V gene's germline CDR1 is SGHTA and CDR2 FQGNSA. The CDR3 is made up of 15 amino acids. In DNA form, the CDR3 reads TGTGCCAGCAGCTTAGAGCGGGGGGCGTACGAAAAACTGTTTTTT. Encoded protein: CASSLERGAYEKLFF.